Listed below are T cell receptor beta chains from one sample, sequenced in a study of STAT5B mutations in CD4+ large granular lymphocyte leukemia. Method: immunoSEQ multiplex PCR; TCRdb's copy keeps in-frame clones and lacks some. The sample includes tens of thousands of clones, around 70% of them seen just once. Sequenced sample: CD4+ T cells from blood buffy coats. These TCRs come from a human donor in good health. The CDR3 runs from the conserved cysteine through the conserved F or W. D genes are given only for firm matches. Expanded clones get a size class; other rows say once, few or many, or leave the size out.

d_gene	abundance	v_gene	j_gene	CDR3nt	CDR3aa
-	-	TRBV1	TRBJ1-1	TGCACCACCTCGGACCTCCTCGTGGACACTGAAGCTTTCTTT	CTTSDLLVDTEAFF
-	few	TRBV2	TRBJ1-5	TGTGCCAGCAGTGGCCGACGGGCAGATCAGCCCCAGCATTTT	CASSGRRADQPQHF
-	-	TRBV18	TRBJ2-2	TGTGCCAGCTCATCGGACCAAACGAACGGGGAGCTGTTTTTT	CASSSDQTNGELFF
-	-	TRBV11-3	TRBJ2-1	TGTGCCAGCAGCTTATGGCGGGATAATGAGCAGTTCTTC	CASSLWRDNEQFF
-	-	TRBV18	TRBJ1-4	TGTGCCAGCTCACCACGGAAGGGTAATGAAAAACTGTTTTTT	CASSPRKGNEKLFF
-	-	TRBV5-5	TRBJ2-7	TGTGCCAGCAGCTTGGGCCGGAGCTCCTACGAGCAGTACTTC	CASSLGRSSYEQYF
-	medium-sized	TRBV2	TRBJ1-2	TGTGCCAGCAGTGAATGGCAGGGCTACACCTTC	CASSEWQGYTF
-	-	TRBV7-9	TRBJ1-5	TGTGCCAGCAGCTTACGGGATTATAGCAATCAGCCCCAGCATTTT	CASSLRDYSNQPQHF
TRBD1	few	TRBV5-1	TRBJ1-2	TGCGCCAGCAGCTCATCCGGGACAGGGGTAAATGGCTACACCTTC	CASSSSGTGVNGYTF
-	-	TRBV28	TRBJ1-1	TGTGCCAGCGGCTTGAACACTGAAGCTTTCTTT	CASGLNTEAFF
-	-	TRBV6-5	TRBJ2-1	TGTGCCAGCAGCCGCCTCGAGGGACGCAATGAGCAGTTCTTC	CASSRLEGRNEQFF
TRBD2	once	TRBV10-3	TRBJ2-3	TGTGCCATCAGTAAAGCTCCGGGACTAGCGATTGGCGCAGATACGCAGTATTTT	CAISKAPGLAIGADTQYF
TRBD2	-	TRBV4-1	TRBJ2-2	TGCGCCAGCAGCCAAGAAGCGGGGATGAACACCGGGGAGCTGTTTTTT	CASSQEAGMNTGELFF
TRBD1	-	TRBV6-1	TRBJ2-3	TGTGCCAGCAGTGAAGCTGCAGGGGGAAGAAATACGCAGTATTTT	CASSEAAGGRNTQYF
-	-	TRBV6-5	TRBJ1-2	TGTGCCAGCGCCCTGAGTATCACGCGTAGTGGCTACACCTTC	CASALSITRSGYTF
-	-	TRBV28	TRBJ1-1	TGTGCCAGCAGTCCCCTGTGGATGGATTTGAACACTGAAGCTTTCTTT	CASSPLWMDLNTEAFF
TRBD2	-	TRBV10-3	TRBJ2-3	TGTGCCATCAGTGAGTCGTCCGGCGGGGGGGCTGGAGATACGCAGTATTTT	CAISESSGGGAGDTQYF
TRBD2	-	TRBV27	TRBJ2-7	TGTGCCAGCAGTACCTTCGGGACTAGCGGGGTTCCGACCGACGAGCAGTACTTC	CASSTFGTSGVPTDEQYF
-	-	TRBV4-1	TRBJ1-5	TGCGCCAGCAGTAACCGGGGAGACCAGCCCCAGCATTTT	CASSNRGDQPQHF
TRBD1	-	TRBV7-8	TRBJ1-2	TGTGCCAGCAGCTTATTGGACAGGGCGGCTGGCTACACCTTC	CASSLLDRAAGYTF
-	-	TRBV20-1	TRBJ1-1	TGCAGTCCCAGTGAGAACACTGAAGCTTTCTTT	CSPSENTEAFF